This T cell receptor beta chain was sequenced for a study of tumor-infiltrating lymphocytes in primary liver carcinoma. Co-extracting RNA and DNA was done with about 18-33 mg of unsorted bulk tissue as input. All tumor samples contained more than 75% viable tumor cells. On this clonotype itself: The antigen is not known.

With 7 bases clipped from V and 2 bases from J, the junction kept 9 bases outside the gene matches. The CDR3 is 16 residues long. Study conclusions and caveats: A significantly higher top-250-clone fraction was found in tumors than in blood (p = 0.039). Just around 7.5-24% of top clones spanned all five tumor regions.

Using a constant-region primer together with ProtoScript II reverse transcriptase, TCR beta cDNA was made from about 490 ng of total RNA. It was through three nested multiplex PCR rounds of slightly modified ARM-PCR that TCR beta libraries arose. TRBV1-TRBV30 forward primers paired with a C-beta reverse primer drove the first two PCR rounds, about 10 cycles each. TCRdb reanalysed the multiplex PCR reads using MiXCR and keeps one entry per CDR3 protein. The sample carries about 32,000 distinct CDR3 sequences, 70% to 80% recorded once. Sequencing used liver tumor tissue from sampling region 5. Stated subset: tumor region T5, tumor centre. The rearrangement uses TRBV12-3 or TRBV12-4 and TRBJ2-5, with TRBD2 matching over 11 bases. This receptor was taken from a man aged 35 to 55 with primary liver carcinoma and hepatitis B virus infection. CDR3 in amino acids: CASNQTSGRVQETQYF. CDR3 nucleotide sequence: TGTGCCAGCAACCAAACTAGCGGGAGAGTACAAGAGACCCAGTACTTC.